This T cell receptor (beta chain) was identified in a study of cytomegalovirus exposure and HLA in healthy donors. The study's findings and limits: Rare sequences made up most TCRs, while some public TCRs were found in many donors.

Some clones are missing from TCRdb's copy, which holds only in-frame ones; the method was immunoSEQ multiplex PCR. Of about 130,000 clones detected, approximately 92% appear once; the ten largest clones hold 1% to 1.5%. Germline V gene data show CDR1 as LNHDA and CDR2 as SQIVND (reference sequence). V gave up 4 bases and J gave up 6 bases; unmatched junction bases: 7. The CDR3 has 14 amino acids. About this clone itself: Antigen specificity is unknown.

Sequenced input: PBMCs. The origin of this receptor is a woman under 30 in good health and CMV-seronegative. The rearrangement uses TRBV19 and TRBJ2-3; 7 bases agree with TRBD1. The CDR3 region is CASSRRQGLDTQYF. Written as DNA, the CDR3 is TGTGCCAGTAGTAGAAGACAGGGTCTCGATACGCAGTATTTT.